The clone carrying this TCR beta chain came up a few times. The antigen remains unidentified. These data come from a study of T cells in Graves' hyperthyroidism and ophthalmopathy. Patients aged 18 to 65 had newly diagnosed hyperthyroidism lasting under 2 months. Amplified TCR beta CDR3 regions came from RNA transcripts. An initial round of RT-PCR targeting the TCR CDR3 relied on the HTBI primer set. TCRdb processed the multiplex PCR reads anew with MiXCR; each CDR3 protein has one entry. This table holds about 700,000 distinct CDR3 sequences, 11% to 15% found once. Trimming cost V 2 bases and J 5 bases, with 15 bases left between them. The CDR3 consists of 15 residues. Germline CDR1 is MNHNY and CDR2 is SVGAGI (reference sequence). Broader study findings: Among clonotypes expanded in thyroid above 0.001, most were also found in blood.

The origin of this receptor is a woman between 18 and 30 years old with Graves' hyperthyroidism. The V call is TRBV6-6, the J call TRBJ1-1, with D unclear. The specimen sequenced was blood. The DNA for the CDR3 is TGTGCCAGCAGTTACGGCGAAGCTCTCTTAACTGAAGCTTTCTTT. Protein: CASSYGEALLTEAFF.